Below are 10 T cell receptor beta chains sequenced from a single sample in a study of T-cell memory formation after mild COVID-19. TCRdb re-called the 5' RACE reads with MiXCR, one entry per CDR3 protein. Here the sample spans around 340,000 distinct CDR3 sequences, over 13% being singletons. The specimen sequenced was PBMCs or a T cell subset sorted from them (not recorded which). All receptors come from a man between 18 and 35 years old who had mild COVID-19 (a few samples of this study predate the infection). Cell type and time point are not known.

The chain carries TRBV6-1 and TRBJ1-6, with D hard to call. The CDR3 has 14 amino acids. Germline loops: CDR1 MNHNS, CDR2 SASEGT. The V end lost 4 bases, the J end lost 6 bases, and 10 bases lay between the germline ends. CDR3 region: CASSGGNSNSPLHF. As DNA, the CDR3 is TGTGCCAGCAGTGGCGGCAATTCTAATTCACCCCTCCACTTT.

This clonotype has just a few counts. This chain connects TRBV20-1 to TRBJ1-6, with 8 bases identical to TRBD1. The CDR3 extends over 13 amino acids. V gave up 4 bases and J gave up 10 bases; unmatched junction bases: 6. Germline V CDR1 and CDR2: DFQATT, SNEGSKA (reference sequence). DNA of the CDR3: TGCAGTGCTATTGACAGGGGTAAATCACCCCTCCACTTT. Translated, it gives CSAIDRGKSPLHF.

The chain has TRBV12-3 or TRBV12-4 and TRBJ1-2; 10 bases are shared with TRBD1. The junction had 2 bases not matched to a gene; V was cut back by 3 bases and J by 7 bases. There are 13 residues in the CDR3. The CDR3 DNA is TGTGCCAGCAGTTTGGGGACAGGGGCTGGCTACACCTTC. Amino acid sequence: CASSLGTGAGYTF.

The genes are TRBV6-4 and TRBJ2-1; 10 bases align to TRBD2. Per the germline V gene, CDR1 is MRHNA and CDR2 is SNTAGT. This CDR3 is built from 15 residues. V gave up 4 bases and J gave up 3 bases; unmatched junction bases: 3. CDR3 residues: CASSVIAGGYNEQFF. For the CDR3, the DNA is TGTGCCAGCAGTGTAATAGCGGGGGGCTACAATGAGCAGTTCTTC.

This clonotype has ten or more counts. This chain links TRBV7-2 with TRBJ2-3; D is uncertain. The germline V and J ends were trimmed by 4 bases and 1 base, with 12 bases remaining between them. The CDR3 is 15 amino acids. Germline CDR1 SGHTA, CDR2 FQGNSA. CDR3 loop: CASSSDSMGTDTQYF. The CDR3 DNA reads TGTGCCAGCAGCTCCGATAGCATGGGCACAGATACGCAGTATTTT.

This clonotype came up a few times. The chain joins TRBV2 to TRBJ2-1; D ambiguous. This CDR3 comprises 13 residues. Germline values: CDR1 SNHLY, CDR2 FYNNEI. Between the trimmed V and J ends, which lost 4 bases and 10 bases, there was a span of 14 bases. CDR3 DNA: TGTGCCAGCAGTGGGGGTGGGGTAGGCGAGCAGTTCTTC. Its protein is CASSGGGVGEQFF. Drawing the rest from reference TRBV2 and TRBJ2-1, the complete variable domain is EPEVTQTPSHQVTQMGQEVILRCVPISNHLYFYWYRQILGQKVEFLVSFYNNEISEKSEIFDDQFSVERPDGSNFTLKIRSTKLEDSAMYFCASSGGGVGEQFFGPGTRLTVL.

This chain connects TRBV7-2 to TRBJ2-5; TRBD1 aligns across 7 bases. Germline trimming cut 5 bases from V and 2 bases from J; bases unmatched to any gene: 8. This CDR3 is 15 amino acids long. Germline CDR1 reads SGHTA; CDR2 reads FQGNSA. The CDR3 sequence is CASSERAGGQETQYF. The CDR3 DNA follows: TGTGCCAGCAGCGAAAGGGCAGGGGGTCAAGAGACCCAGTACTTC.

A few counts support this clonotype. The chain uses TRBV24-1 and TRBJ2-1; tentative D call: TRBD2 (5 bases). V was trimmed by 3 bases and J by 8 bases, leaving 10 bases between them. Germline V gene data show CDR1 as KGHDR and CDR2 as SFDVKD. The CDR3 is 13 amino acids. The CDR3 coding sequence is TGTGCCACCAGTGATGCGGGTCGGGATGAGCAGTTCTTC. It specifies CATSDAGRDEQFF.

The chain employs TRBV20-1 and TRBJ2-3; tentatively, D is TRBD1 or TRBD2 (7 bases each). The CDR3 spans 14 residues. CDR1 DFQATT and CDR2 SNEGSKA come from the germline V gene (reference sequence). V lost 0 bases to trimming and J lost 4 bases, with 11 bases between them. DNA for the CDR3: TGCAGTGCTAGAGAATCAGGGGGGGCAGATACGCAGTATTTT. This translates into CSARESGGADTQYF.

In the case of this clonotype: Germline is not matched at one junction end, which may reflect a read error. The chain uses TRBV7-2 and TRBJ2-1; maybe TRBD1 (5 bases). This CDR3 has 13 amino acids. CDR1 is SGHTA, CDR2 FQGNSA, per germline. CDR3 amino acids: CASSLAHRGAPLF. CDR3 bases: TGTGCCAGCAGCTTAGCGCATAGGGGTGCTCCCCTCTTC. The whole variable domain, filled in from reference TRBV7-2 and TRBJ2-1, reads GAGVSQSPSNKVTEKGKDVELRCDPISGHTALYWYRQSLGQGLEFLIYFQGNSAPDKSGLPSDRFSAERTGGSVSTLTIQRTQQEDSAVYLCASSLAHRGAPLFGPGTRLTVL.